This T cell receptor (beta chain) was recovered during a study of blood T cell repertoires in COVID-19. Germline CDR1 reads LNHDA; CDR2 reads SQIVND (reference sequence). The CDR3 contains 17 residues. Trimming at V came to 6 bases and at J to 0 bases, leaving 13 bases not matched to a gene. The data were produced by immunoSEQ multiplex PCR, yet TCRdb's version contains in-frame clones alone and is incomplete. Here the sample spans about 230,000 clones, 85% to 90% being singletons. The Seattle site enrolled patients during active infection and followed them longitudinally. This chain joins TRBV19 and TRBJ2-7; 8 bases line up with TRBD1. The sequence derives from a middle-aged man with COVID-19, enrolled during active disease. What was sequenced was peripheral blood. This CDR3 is CASSLGQVRENSYEQYF. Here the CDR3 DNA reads TGTGCCAGTAGCTTGGGACAGGTTCGTGAGAACTCCTACGAGCAGTACTTC.